This T cell receptor (beta chain) was sequenced during a study of blood T cells in healthy people across ages. Primers used in a second PCR of about 6 to 12 cycles were a sample-barcoded 5' primer and a J-beta primer mix. TCRdb used MiXCR to reprocess the 5' RACE reads, holding one entry per CDR3 protein. The sample lists 500,000 to 600,000 distinct CDR3 sequences, roughly a quarter occurring once. This clonotype was counted between two and nine times. The CDR3 is made up of 15 amino acids. The V gene lost 5 bases and the J gene lost 10 bases, with 18 bases spanning the gap. From germline, CDR1 is SGHTA and CDR2 FQGTGA.

Input material: blood. The sequence was collected from a woman in her 70s in good health. The gene calls are TRBV7-3 and TRBJ1-6, with a possible D match to TRBD1 (5 bases). The CDR3 DNA is TGTGCCAGCAGCCCGACCGCAGTCGGGGGATCACCCCTCCACTTT. Its translation: CASSPTAVGGSPLHF.